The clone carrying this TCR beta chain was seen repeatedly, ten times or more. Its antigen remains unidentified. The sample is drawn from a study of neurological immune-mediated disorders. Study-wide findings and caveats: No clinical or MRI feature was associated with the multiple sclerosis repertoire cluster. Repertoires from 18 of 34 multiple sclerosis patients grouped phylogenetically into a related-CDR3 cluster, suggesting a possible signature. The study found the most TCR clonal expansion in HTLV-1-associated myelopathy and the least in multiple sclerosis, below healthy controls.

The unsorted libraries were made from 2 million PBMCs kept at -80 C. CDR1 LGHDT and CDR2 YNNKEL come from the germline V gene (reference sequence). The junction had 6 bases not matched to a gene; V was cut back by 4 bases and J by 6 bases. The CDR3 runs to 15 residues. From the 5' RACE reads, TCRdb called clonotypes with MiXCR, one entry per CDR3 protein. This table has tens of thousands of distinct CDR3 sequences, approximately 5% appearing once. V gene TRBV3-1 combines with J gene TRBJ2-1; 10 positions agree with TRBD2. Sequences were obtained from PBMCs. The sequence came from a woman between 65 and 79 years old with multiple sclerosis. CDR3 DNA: TGTGCCAGCAGCCCTCAACTAGCGGGACGCAATGAGCAGTTCTTC. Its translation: CASSPQLAGRNEQFF.